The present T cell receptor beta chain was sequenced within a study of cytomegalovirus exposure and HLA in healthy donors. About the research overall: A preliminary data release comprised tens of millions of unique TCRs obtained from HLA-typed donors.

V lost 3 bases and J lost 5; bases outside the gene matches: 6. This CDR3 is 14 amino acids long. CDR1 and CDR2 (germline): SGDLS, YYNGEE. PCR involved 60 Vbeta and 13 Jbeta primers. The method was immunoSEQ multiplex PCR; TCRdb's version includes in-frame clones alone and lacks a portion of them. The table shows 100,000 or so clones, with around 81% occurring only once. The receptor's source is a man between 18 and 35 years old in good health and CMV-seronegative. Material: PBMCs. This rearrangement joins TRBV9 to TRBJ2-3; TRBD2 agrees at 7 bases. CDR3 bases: TGTGCCAGCAGCGGGGGGGGGTACTTAGATACGCAGTATTTT. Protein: CASSGGGYLDTQYF.